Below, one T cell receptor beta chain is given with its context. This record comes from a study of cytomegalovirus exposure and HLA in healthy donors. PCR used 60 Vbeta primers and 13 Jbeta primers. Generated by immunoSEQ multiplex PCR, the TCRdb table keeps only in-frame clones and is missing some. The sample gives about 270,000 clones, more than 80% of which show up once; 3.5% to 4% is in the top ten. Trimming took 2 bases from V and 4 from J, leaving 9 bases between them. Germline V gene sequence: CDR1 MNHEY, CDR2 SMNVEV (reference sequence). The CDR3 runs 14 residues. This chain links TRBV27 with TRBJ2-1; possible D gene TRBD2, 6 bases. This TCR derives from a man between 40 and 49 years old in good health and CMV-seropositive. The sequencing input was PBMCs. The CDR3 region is CASSLTAGYNEQFF. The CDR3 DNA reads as TGTGCCAGCAGTTTAACGGCGGGATACAATGAGCAGTTCTTC.